This T cell receptor beta chain came from a study of blood T cell repertoires in COVID-19. As for the study in general: From T cells, B-cell-depleted T cells, or PBMCs came the material, which was cDNA or gDNA.

Germline values: CDR1 SGDLS, CDR2 YYNGEE. The V and J ends lost 3 bases and 3 bases respectively, with 9 bases between them. The CDR3 spans 14 residues. In the authors' methods: Counts of nucleated cells, estimated from reference gene primer amplification, were obtained. Measured with immunoSEQ multiplex PCR; TCRdb has only the in-frame clones, and not every one. The V and J calls and the clone size are those of that table, but D and trimming were determined from the DNA. Of 160,000 or so clones listed, roughly 85% are singletons. Assignment of participants to cohorts was predicated upon participant-reported clinical history. Among Cohort 3 donors, those recovered had two negative PCRs, clearance, or symptom resolution.

Sample: PBMCs or T cells enriched from blood (not recorded which). The chain employs TRBV9 and TRBJ2-2; D is uncertain. This clonotype was sampled from a man aged 60 to 69 who had recovered from COVID-19. CDR3 nucleotides: TGTGCCAGCAGCGAGCGTAGCTACACCGGGGAGCTGTTTTTT. Residues: CASSERSYTGELFF. Variable domain in full (rest from reference TRBV9 and TRBJ2-2): DSGVTQTPKHLITATGQRVTLRCSPRSGDLSVYWYQQSLDQGLQFLIQYYNGEERAKGNILERFSAQQFPDLHSELNLSSLELGDSALYFCASSERSYTGELFFGEGSRLTVL.